The 6 T cell receptor beta chains given below trace back to one sample, sequenced in a study of blood T cell repertoires in COVID-19. Sequencing was performed with immunoSEQ multiplex PCR; in TCRdb, only in-frame clones are kept and a portion is missing. The table includes around 58,000 clones, approximately 88% detected once. Input material: peripheral blood. These receptors all stem from a woman aged 55-69 years with COVID-19, enrolled during active disease.

This chain links TRBV6-1 with TRBJ2-7; no clear D. V lost 2 bases to trimming and J lost 3 bases, with 2 bases between them. There are 11 residues in the CDR3. The germline gives CDR1 MNHNS, CDR2 SASEGT. The CDR3 nucleotides read TGTGCCAGCAGTGAATACTACGAGCAGTACTTC. It encodes CASSEYYEQYF.

This clone was detected a few times. The chain recombines TRBV25-1 with TRBJ2-2; 13 positions match TRBD2. Unmatched junction bases numbered 5, after V lost 7 bases and J lost 6 bases. Germline V gene data show CDR1 as MGHDK and CDR2 as SYGVNS. The length of the CDR3 is 15 residues. The CDR3 nucleotides read TGTGCCAGCACCCGGACTAGCGGGAGCCCCGGGGAGCTGTTTTTT. Protein product: CASTRTSGSPGELFF.

The chain has TRBV29-1 and TRBJ2-3; 9 bases are a match to TRBD2. The V gene's germline CDR1 is SQVTM and CDR2 ANQGSEA. V was clipped by 6 bases and J by 1 base; unmatched bases: 2. The CDR3 loop spans 13 amino acids. The CDR3 loop is CSVIAGGTDTQYF. As DNA, the CDR3 is TGCAGCGTAATAGCGGGAGGCACAGATACGCAGTATTTT.

The chain joins TRBV4-1 to TRBJ1-1; D perhaps matches TRBD1 (6 bases). The CDR3 length is 14 residues. V was shortened by 1 base and J by 4 bases, with 10 bases between the two germline ends. Germline CDR1 and CDR2: MGHRA and YSYEKL. The chain's CDR3 is CASSQGNRATEAFF. The CDR3 nucleotides read TGCGCCAGCAGCCAAGGGAACAGGGCCACTGAAGCTTTCTTT.

The chain joins TRBV5-1 to TRBJ1-1, with no clear D. The CDR3 spans 13 residues. The germline gives CDR1 SGHRS, CDR2 YFSETQ. Trimming removed 0 bases at V and 8 bases at J, with 11 bases between. CDR3 coding DNA: TGCGCCAGCAGCTTGGATCTGCAGAGGGAAGCTTTCTTT. This translates into CASSLDLQREAFF.

The rearrangement joins TRBV5-4 to TRBJ1-1, with 12 nucleotides matching TRBD1. The germline CDR1 and CDR2 sequences are SGHNT and YYREEE (reference sequence). The trim removed 4 bases at V and 3 bases at J, leaving 4 bases unmatched. The CDR3 contains 15 residues. The CDR3 DNA reads as TGTGCCAGCAGCACGGGACAGGGGGCTTACACTGAAGCTTTCTTT. This gives the protein CASSTGQGAYTEAFF.